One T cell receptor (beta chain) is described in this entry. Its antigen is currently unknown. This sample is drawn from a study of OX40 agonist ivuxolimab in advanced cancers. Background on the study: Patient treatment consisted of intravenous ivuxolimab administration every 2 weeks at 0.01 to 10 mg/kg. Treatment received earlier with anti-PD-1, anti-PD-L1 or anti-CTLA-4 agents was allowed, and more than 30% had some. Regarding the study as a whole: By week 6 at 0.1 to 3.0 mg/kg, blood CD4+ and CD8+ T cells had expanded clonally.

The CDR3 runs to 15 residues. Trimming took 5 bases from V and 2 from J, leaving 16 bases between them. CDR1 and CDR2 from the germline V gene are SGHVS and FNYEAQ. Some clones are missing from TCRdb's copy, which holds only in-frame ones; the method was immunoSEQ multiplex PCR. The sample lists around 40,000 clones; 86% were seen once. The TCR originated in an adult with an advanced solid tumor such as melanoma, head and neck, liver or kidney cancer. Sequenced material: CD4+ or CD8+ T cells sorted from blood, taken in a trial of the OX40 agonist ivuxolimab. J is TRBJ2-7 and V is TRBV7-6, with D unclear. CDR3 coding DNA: TGTGCCAGCAGCCCACTCAACCATAACCCCTACGAGCAGTACTTC. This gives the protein CASSPLNHNPYEQYF.